The next 22 T cell receptor beta chains were all read from a single sample in a study of cytomegalovirus exposure and HLA in healthy donors. A multiplex PCR was run with 60 Vbeta primers and 13 Jbeta primers. Produced via immunoSEQ multiplex PCR; TCRdb's table is partial and in-frame only. Of some 120,000 clones in the sample, about four fifths were seen once. Sample: PBMCs. Receptor source: a woman younger than 35 in good health and CMV-seronegative.

The chain uses TRBV28 and TRBJ1-1; D may be TRBD1 (6 bases). Germline loops: CDR1 MDHEN, CDR2 SYDVKM. Deletions cut 4 bases from V and 6 bases from J, with 18 bases between. The CDR3 consists of 15 residues. CDR3 region: CASSSEQGVGAEAFF. The CDR3 DNA sequence: TGTGCCAGCAGTTCGGAACAGGGTGTCGGAGCTGAAGCTTTCTTT.

The J gene is TRBJ1-2, the V gene TRBV7-9; 7 nucleotides line up with TRBD1. V was pared by 6 bases and J by 1 base, with 8 bases of the junction left unmatched. This CDR3 has 15 amino acids. Germline V gene sequence: CDR1 SEHNR, CDR2 FQNEAQ (reference sequence). In DNA form, the CDR3 reads TGTGCCAGCAGTTCCGTGACAGGGCATAACTATGGCTACACCTTC. As protein: CASSSVTGHNYGYTF.

The genes are TRBV4-1 and TRBJ2-5, with 7 bases matching TRBD1. The DNA end is a closer match to TRBJ2-7, so the J assignment may be wrong. CDR3 length: 15 residues. The germline V gene encodes CDR1 MGHRA and CDR2 YSYEKL. For the CDR3, the DNA is TGCGCCAGCAGCCAAGAGTGGGACAGAAACTACGAGCAGTACTTC. Protein product: CASSQEWDRNYEQYF.

This clone was seen a few times. This chain uses TRBV9 with TRBJ1-1, with D tentatively TRBD1 (5 bases). V shed 3 bases and J shed 3 bases, with 9 bases lying between them. The CDR3 is 13 residues long. Germline V gene lookup returns CDR1 SGDLS and CDR2 YYNGEE. This CDR3 reads CASSARQYTEAFF. The CDR3, as DNA: TGTGCCAGCAGCGCCCGACAGTACACTGAAGCTTTCTTT.

Regarding this clone: Compared with germline, one end of the junction differs, possibly owing to a read error. The rearrangement joins TRBV5-1 to TRBJ2-6, with 7 bases fitting TRBD1. The CDR3 has 18 residues. CDR1 SGHRS and CDR2 YFSETQ come from the germline V gene. The CDR3 coding sequence is TGCGCCAGCAGACGAGACAGGGCCCTTCTCGCTGGGGCCAACGGCCTGACTTTC. Protein: CASRRDRALLAGANGLTF. Looking up the rest from reference TRBV5-1 and TRBJ2-6 gives the full variable domain: KAGVTQTPRYLIKTRGQQVTLSCSPISGHRSVSWYQQTPGQGLQFLFEYFSETQRNKGNFPGRFSGRQFSNSRSEMNVSTLELGDSALYLCASRRDRALLAGANGLTFGAGSRLTVL.

The CDR3 DNA is TGTGCCAGCAGCGATACTAGCGTATACGAGCAGTACTTC. Residues: CASSDTSVYEQYF. The chain uses TRBV5-4 and TRBJ2-7; TRBD2 agrees at 7 bases. The CDR3 is 13 amino acids. V was clipped by 4 bases and J by 4 bases; unmatched bases: 5. Per germline, CDR1 SGHNT and CDR2 YYREEE (reference sequence).

J is TRBJ1-6 and V is TRBV9; tentatively, D is TRBD1 (6 bases). Trimming shortened V by 5 bases and J by 8 bases, and 11 bases separated the two germline ends. CDR3 length: 13 amino acids. CDR1 is SGDLS, CDR2 YYNGEE, per germline. In DNA form, the CDR3 reads TGTGCCAGCAGTGAAGAGGGGGATTCACCCCTCCACTTT. The encoded protein is CASSEEGDSPLHF. Looking up the rest from reference TRBV9 and TRBJ1-6 gives the full variable domain: DSGVTQTPKHLITATGQRVTLRCSPRSGDLSVYWYQQSLDQGLQFLIQYYNGEERAKGNILERFSAQQFPDLHSELNLSSLELGDSALYFCASSEEGDSPLHFGNGTRLTVT.

V gene TRBV11-2 combines with J gene TRBJ2-7, with a weak D call TRBD2 (6 bases). CDR3 length: 16 residues. Germline V gene sequence: CDR1 SGHAT, CDR2 FQNNGV. V lost 1 base and J lost 2, with 15 bases in between. Here the CDR3 DNA reads TGTGCCAGCAGCTTAGCGCGGGACCCGGCGACCTACGAGCAGTACTTC. Residues: CASSLARDPATYEQYF.

The chain carries TRBV2 and TRBJ2-3; no firm D call. This CDR3 region has 11 residues. CDR1 is SNHLY and CDR2 is FYNNEI in the germline V gene. The V and J ends lost 4 bases and 4 bases respectively, with 3 bases between them. This CDR3 reads CASSAADTQYF. The CDR3 bases are TGTGCCAGCAGTGCAGCAGATACGCAGTATTTT.

The chain links TRBV7-2 to TRBJ2-5; no clear D. CDR1 SGHTA and CDR2 FQGNSA come from the germline V gene. V gave up 6 bases and J gave up 2 bases, with 13 bases separating them. CDR3 length equals 14 residues. CDR3 nucleotides: TGTGCCAGCAGTCTTTCCTCTTTTCAAGAGACCCAGTACTTC. Protein product: CASSLSSFQETQYF.

The chain links TRBV10-3 to TRBJ2-1; D is perhaps TRBD1 (5 bases). V was pared by 5 bases and J by 0 bases, with 11 bases between. Germline CDR1 and CDR2: ENHRY and SYGVKD. This CDR3 is 15 amino acids long. DNA of the CDR3: TGTGCCATCAGTTACGACAGACCCTCCTACAATGAGCAGTTCTTC. The encoded protein is CAISYDRPSYNEQFF.

The J gene is TRBJ2-1, the V gene TRBV7-2; D is uncertain. V gave up 5 bases and J gave up 6 bases, with 8 bases separating them. The CDR3 consists of 12 residues. The germline CDR1 and CDR2 sequences are SGHTA and FQGNSA. The CDR3 spells CASSLPLNEQFF. The CDR3 DNA sequence: TGTGCCAGCAGCCTTCCCCTCAATGAGCAGTTCTTC.

The V gene is TRBV19, the J gene TRBJ2-1, with 7 positions matching TRBD1. The CDR3 runs 17 residues. V shed 5 bases and J 0 bases; nucleotides not matched to a gene: 10. The germline gives CDR1 LNHDA, CDR2 SQIVND (reference sequence). CDR3 sequence reads: CASSAYRGTSSYNEQFF. CDR3 nucleotide sequence: TGTGCCAGTAGTGCCTACAGGGGAACGAGCTCCTACAATGAGCAGTTCTTC. The variable domain in full, completed from reference TRBV19 and TRBJ2-1, reads DGGITQSPKYLFRKEGQNVTLSCEQNLNHDAMYWYRQDPGQGLRLIYYSQIVNDFQKGDIAEGYSVSREKKESFPLTVTSAQKNPTAFYLCASSAYRGTSSYNEQFFGPGTRLTVL.

This chain's CDR3 is CASSKDGRSGGPGTETQYF. Written as DNA, the CDR3 is TGTGCCAGCAGCAAGGATGGGAGGTCGGGGGGGCCGGGGACAGAGACCCAGTACTTC. The chain combines TRBV9 with TRBJ2-5, with TRBD2 matching over 8 bases. With V trimmed by 4 bases and J by 4 bases, 21 bases remained unmatched. CDR3 length: 19 residues. Germline CDR1 is SGDLS and CDR2 is YYNGEE.

This clone was recorded only once. The chain employs TRBV5-4 and TRBJ2-1; D is perhaps TRBD2 (6 bases). Germline V gene data show CDR1 as SGHNT and CDR2 as YYREEE (reference sequence). This CDR3 spans 13 amino acids. Deletions cut 9 bases from V and 4 bases from J, with 14 bases between. The CDR3 sequence is CAIRDSTYNEQFF. The CDR3 DNA follows: TGTGCCATCCGGGACTCCACGTACAATGAGCAGTTCTTC.

V usage is TRBV29-1 and J usage is TRBJ2-7, with TRBD1 as a possible D gene (7 bases). V lost 6 bases and J 2 bases, leaving 20 bases between the germline ends. This CDR3 spans 15 amino acids. CDR1 SQVTM and CDR2 ANQGSEA come from the germline V gene. The DNA for the CDR3 is TGCAGCGTCTCGAGGGAGGCAGGGGGACCCTACGAGCAGTACTTC. Translating gives CSVSREAGGPYEQYF.

This sequence joins TRBV5-1 and TRBJ2-7; D possibly corresponds to TRBD1 (5 bases). The V gene lost 4 bases and the J gene lost 5 bases, with 13 bases spanning the gap. CDR1 is SGHRS and CDR2 is YFSETQ in the germline V gene. The CDR3 extends over 13 amino acids. DNA for the CDR3: TGCGCCAGCAGCCTGGAGTTAGGGGACGAGCAGTACTTC. It encodes CASSLELGDEQYF.

V is TRBV5-1 and J is TRBJ2-2; no definite D call. Deletions cut 5 bases from V and 0 bases from J, with 11 bases between. The CDR3 is made up of 15 amino acids. Germline V lookup: CDR1 SGHRS, CDR2 YFSETQ. The DNA of the CDR3 is TGCGCCAGCAGAACAGACCCCTCGAACACCGGGGAGCTGTTTTTT. As protein: CASRTDPSNTGELFF.

There are a few counts of this clone. Relative to the germline gene, one junction end is altered; a read error may explain this. This chain joins TRBV6-1 and TRBJ2-4; tentative D call: TRBD1 (5 bases). This CDR3 contains 15 residues. Germline CDR1 is MNHNS and CDR2 is SASEGT. Here the CDR3 reads CASTPPTVGRNSQYF. DNA of the CDR3: TGTGCCAGTACTCCTCCGACAGTGGGTCGAAACAGTCAGTACTTC.

The rearrangement joins TRBV7-2 to TRBJ2-1, with D uncertain. Germline V lookup: CDR1 SGHTA, CDR2 FQGNSA. Trimming removed 5 bases at V and 8 bases at J, with 10 bases between. The CDR3 totals 12 residues. In DNA, the CDR3 is TGTGCCAGCAGCCCCAGGTTGGATGAGCAGTTCTTC. Encoded protein: CASSPRLDEQFF.

The rearrangement links TRBV19 to TRBJ2-7; D uncertain. Trimming stripped 6 bases from V and 0 bases from J, with 9 bases between. The CDR3 spans 13 residues. Germline CDR1 and CDR2: LNHDA and SQIVND (reference sequence). The DNA for the CDR3 is TGTGCCAGTAGGCACGTCGGCTCCTACGAGCAGTACTTC. Its translation: CASRHVGSYEQYF.

The chain uses TRBV11-2 and TRBJ1-4; 8 bases match TRBD1. The length of the CDR3 is 16 residues. Germline V gene data show CDR1 as SGHAT and CDR2 as FQNNGV. V dropped 1 base and J dropped 7; count of bases not matched to a gene: 8. The CDR3 protein is CASSLAARQGFEKLFF. In DNA form, the CDR3 reads TGTGCCAGCAGCTTAGCGGCCCGACAGGGGTTTGAAAAACTGTTTTTT.